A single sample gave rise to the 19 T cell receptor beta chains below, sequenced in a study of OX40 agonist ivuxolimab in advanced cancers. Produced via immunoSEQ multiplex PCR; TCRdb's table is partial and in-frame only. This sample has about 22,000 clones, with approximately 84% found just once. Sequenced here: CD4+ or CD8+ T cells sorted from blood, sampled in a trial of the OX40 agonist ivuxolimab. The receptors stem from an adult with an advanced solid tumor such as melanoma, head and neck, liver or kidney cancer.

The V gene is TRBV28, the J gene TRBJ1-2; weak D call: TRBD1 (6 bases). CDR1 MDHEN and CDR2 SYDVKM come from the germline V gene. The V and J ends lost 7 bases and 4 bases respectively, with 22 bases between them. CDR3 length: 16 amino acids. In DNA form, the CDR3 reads TGTGCCAGCAAGCGGGGGCCGACAGAAGTAAGCTATGGCTACACCTTC. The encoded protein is CASKRGPTEVSYGYTF.

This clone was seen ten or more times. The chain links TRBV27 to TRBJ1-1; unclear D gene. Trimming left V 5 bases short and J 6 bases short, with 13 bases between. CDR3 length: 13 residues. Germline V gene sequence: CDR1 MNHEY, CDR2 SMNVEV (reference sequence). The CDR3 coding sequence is TGTGCCAGCAGTAACGCAGGTGACGCTGAAGCTTTCTTT. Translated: CASSNAGDAEAFF.

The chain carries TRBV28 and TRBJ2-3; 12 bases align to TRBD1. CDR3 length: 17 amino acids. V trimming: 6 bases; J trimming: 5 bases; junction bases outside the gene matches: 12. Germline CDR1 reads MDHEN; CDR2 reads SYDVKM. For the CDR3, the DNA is TGTGCCAGCAGACTCGGGACAGGGGGCAACCGGGGAGATACGCAGTATTTT. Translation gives CASRLGTGGNRGDTQYF.

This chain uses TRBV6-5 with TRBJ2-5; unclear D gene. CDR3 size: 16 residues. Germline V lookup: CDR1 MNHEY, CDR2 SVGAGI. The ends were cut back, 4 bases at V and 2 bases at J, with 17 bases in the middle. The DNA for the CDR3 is TGTGCCAGCAGTTTTGGGTTAACCCAGCTACAAGAGACCCAGTACTTC. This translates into CASSFGLTQLQETQYF.

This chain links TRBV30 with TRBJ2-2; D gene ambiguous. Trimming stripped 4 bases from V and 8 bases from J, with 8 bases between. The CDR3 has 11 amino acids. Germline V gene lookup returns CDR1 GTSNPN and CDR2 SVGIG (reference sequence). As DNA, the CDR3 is TGTGCCTGGACACGCGAAGGGGAGCTGTTTTTT. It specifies CAWTREGELFF.

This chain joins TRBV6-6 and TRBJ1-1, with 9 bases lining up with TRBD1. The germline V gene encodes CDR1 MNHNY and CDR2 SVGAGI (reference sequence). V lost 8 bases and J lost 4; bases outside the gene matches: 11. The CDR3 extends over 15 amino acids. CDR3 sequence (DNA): TGTGCCAGCTTGACAGGGGGTTATAGGGGCACTGAAGCTTTCTTT. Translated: CASLTGGYRGTEAFF.

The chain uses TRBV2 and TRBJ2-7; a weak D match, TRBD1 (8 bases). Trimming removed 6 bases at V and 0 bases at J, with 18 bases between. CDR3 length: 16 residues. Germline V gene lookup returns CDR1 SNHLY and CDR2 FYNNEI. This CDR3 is CASRHGGTGVSYEQYF. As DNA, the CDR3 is TGTGCCAGCAGACACGGGGGGACAGGAGTCTCCTACGAGCAGTACTTC.

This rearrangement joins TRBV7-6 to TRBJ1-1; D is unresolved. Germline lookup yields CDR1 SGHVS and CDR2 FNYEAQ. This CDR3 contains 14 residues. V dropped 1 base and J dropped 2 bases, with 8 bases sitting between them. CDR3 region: CASSLEQTNTEAFF. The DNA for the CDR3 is TGTGCCAGCAGCTTAGAACAGACAAACACTGAAGCTTTCTTT.

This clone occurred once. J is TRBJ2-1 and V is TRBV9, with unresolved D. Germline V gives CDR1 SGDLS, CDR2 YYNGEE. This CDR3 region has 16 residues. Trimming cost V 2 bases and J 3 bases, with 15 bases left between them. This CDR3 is CASSVAQEIDYNEQFF. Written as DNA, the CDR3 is TGTGCCAGCAGCGTCGCCCAGGAGATCGACTACAATGAGCAGTTCTTC.

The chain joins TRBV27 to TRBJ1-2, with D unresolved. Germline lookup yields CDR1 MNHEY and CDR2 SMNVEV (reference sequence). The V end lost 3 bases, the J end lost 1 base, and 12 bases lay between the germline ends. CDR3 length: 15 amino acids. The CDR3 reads CASSFKGNFNYGYTF. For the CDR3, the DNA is TGTGCCAGCAGTTTTAAAGGAAACTTTAACTATGGCTACACCTTC.

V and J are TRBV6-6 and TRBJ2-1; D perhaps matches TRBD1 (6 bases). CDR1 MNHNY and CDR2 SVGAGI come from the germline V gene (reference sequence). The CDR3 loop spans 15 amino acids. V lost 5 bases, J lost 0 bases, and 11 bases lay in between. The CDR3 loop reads CASSPIGGSYNEQFF. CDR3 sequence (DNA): TGTGCCAGCAGTCCTATAGGGGGCTCCTACAATGAGCAGTTCTTC.

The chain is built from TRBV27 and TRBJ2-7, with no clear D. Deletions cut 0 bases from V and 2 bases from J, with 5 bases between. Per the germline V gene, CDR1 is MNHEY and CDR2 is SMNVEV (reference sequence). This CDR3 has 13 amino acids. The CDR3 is CASSLSSPYEQYF. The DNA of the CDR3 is TGTGCCAGCAGTTTATCGTCCCCCTACGAGCAGTACTTC.

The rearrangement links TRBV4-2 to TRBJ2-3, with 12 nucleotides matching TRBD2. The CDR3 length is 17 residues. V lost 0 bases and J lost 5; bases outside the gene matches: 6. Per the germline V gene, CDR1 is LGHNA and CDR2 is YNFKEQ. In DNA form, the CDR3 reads TGTGCCAGCAGCCAAGACCTAGCGGGGGGGCCAGAAGATACGCAGTATTTT. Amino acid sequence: CASSQDLAGGPEDTQYF.

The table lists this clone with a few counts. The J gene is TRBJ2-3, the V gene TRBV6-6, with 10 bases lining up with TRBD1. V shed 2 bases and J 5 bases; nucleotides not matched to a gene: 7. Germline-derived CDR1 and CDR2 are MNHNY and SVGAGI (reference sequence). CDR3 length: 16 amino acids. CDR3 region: CASSYAEDRGKDTQYF. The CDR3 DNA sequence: TGTGCCAGCAGTTACGCTGAGGACAGGGGGAAAGATACGCAGTATTTT.

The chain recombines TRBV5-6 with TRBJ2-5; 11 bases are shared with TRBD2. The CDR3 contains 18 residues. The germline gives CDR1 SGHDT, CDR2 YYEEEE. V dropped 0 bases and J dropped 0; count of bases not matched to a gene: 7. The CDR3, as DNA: TGTGCCAGCAGCTTGGGGTGGCTAGCGGGGGGATACCAAGAGACCCAGTACTTC. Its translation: CASSLGWLAGGYQETQYF.

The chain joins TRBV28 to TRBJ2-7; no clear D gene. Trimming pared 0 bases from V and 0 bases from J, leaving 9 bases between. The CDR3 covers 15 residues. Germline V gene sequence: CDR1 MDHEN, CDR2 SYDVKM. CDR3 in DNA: TGTGCCAGCAGTTTATGGGACCGAAGCTCCTACGAGCAGTACTTC. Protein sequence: CASSLWDRSSYEQYF.

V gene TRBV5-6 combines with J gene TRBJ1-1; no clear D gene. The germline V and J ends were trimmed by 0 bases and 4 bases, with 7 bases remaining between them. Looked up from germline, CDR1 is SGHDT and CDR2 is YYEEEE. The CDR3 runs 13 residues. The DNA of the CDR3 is TGTGCCAGCAGCTTGGGAGGTGTCACTGAAGCTTTCTTT. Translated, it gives CASSLGGVTEAFF.

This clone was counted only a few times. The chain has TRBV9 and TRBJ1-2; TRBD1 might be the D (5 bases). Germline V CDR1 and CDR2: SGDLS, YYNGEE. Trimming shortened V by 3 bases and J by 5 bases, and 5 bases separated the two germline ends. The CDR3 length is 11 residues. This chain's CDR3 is CASSAGYGYTF. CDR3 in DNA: TGTGCCAGCAGCGCAGGGTATGGCTACACCTTC.

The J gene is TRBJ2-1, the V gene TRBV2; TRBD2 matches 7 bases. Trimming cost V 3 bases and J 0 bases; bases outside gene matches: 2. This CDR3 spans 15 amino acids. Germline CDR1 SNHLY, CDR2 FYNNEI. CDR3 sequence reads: CASSEGGGSYNEQFF. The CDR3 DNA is TGTGCCAGCAGTGAGGGGGGGGGCTCCTACAATGAGCAGTTCTTC.